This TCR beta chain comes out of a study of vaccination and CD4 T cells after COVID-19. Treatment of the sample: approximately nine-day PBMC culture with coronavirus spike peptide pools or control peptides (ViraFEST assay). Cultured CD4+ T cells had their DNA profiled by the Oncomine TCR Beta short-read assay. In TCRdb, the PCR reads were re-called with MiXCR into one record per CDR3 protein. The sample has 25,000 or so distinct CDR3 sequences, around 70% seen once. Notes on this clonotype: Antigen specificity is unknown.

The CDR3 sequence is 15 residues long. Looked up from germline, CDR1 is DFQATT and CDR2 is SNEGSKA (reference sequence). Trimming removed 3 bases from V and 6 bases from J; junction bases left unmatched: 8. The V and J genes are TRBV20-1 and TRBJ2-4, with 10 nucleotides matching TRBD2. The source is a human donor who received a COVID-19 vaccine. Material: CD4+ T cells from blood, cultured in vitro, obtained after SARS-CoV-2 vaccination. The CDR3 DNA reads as TGCAGTGCTAGTGAAACCCGGACTAGCGGAAACATTCAGTACTTC. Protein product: CSASETRTSGNIQYF.